The 14 T cell receptor beta chains given below trace back to one sample, sequenced in a study of blood T cell repertoires in COVID-19. Method: immunoSEQ multiplex PCR; TCRdb's copy keeps in-frame clones and lacks some. The sample lists roughly 500,000 clones, roughly 90% occurring once. The specimen was PBMCs or T cells enriched from blood (not recorded which). These TCRs come from a woman between 40 and 50 years old who had recovered from COVID-19.

Remarks on this clone: This sequence may be a read error, since a much larger clone differs from it by one base. Different DNA sequences within this sample yield the same CDR3. This rearrangement joins TRBV5-4 to TRBJ2-1, with TRBD2 matching over 10 bases. Per the germline V gene, CDR1 is SGHNT and CDR2 is YYREEE (reference sequence). The CDR3 sequence is 15 residues long. CDR3 loop: CASSPQAGGYNEQFF. The DNA of the CDR3 is TGTGCTAGCAGCCCGCAAGCGGGAGGGTACAATGAGCAGTTCTTC.

This clone came up once. This rearrangement joins TRBV11-2 to TRBJ1-2; maybe TRBD1 (5 bases). V dropped 2 bases and J dropped 4 bases, with 11 bases sitting between them. The CDR3 covers 14 residues. Germline-derived CDR1 and CDR2 are SGHAT and FQNNGV. CDR3 in amino acids: CASSLRSGAYGYTF. The CDR3 DNA reads TGTGCCAGCAGCTTAAGGTCTGGGGCCTATGGCTACACCTTC.

The V and J genes are TRBV7-2 and TRBJ2-7; D unresolved. The CDR3 totals 13 residues. Germline V CDR1 and CDR2: SGHTA, FQGNSA. V lost 4 bases and J 6 bases, leaving 13 bases between the germline ends. CDR3 in amino acids: CASSSAVYGEQYF. CDR3 coding DNA: TGTGCCAGCAGCTCCGCCGTTTACGGCGAGCAGTACTTC.

The CDR3 nucleotides are TGTGCCTCCCGAGGGATCGACAGGGGGCGAGAGCAGTACTTC. Residues: CASRGIDRGREQYF. The chain has TRBV19 and TRBJ2-7; TRBD1 aligns across 10 bases. This CDR3 region has 14 residues. Germline values: CDR1 LNHDA, CDR2 SQIVND (reference sequence). J gave up 7 bases and V 11 bases, and 14 bases lay outside the gene matches.

V is TRBV9 and J is TRBJ2-1, with 11 bases lining up with TRBD2. V was clipped by 3 bases and J by 9 bases; unmatched bases: 5. This CDR3 contains 14 residues. The germline CDR1 and CDR2 sequences are SGDLS and YYNGEE. CDR3: CASSEVLAGGEQFF. In DNA, the CDR3 is TGTGCCAGCAGCGAGGTGCTAGCGGGAGGTGAGCAGTTCTTC.

This clone was recorded once. This chain joins TRBV10-3 and TRBJ2-1; TRBD2 is a possible D gene (5 bases). The V gene lost 6 bases and the J gene lost 7 bases, with 10 bases spanning the gap. Looked up from germline, CDR1 is ENHRY and CDR2 is SYGVKD. This CDR3 is built from 12 residues. This chain's CDR3 is CAIRSSMNEQFF. The CDR3 coding sequence is TGTGCCATCAGGTCTAGCATGAATGAGCAGTTCTTC.

This rearrangement joins TRBV6-2 or TRBV6-3 to TRBJ1-2, with 7 bases that match TRBD1. This CDR3 comprises 18 residues. The V gene end was trimmed by 3 bases and the J gene end by 6 bases; junction bases not matched to a gene: 19. CDR1 and CDR2 (germline): MNHEY, SVGEGT. CDR3 sequence reads: CASSYVLGSGTEDHGYTF. For the CDR3, the DNA is TGTGCCAGCAGTTATGTTCTTGGCTCCGGGACAGAGGATCATGGCTACACCTTC.

This chain joins TRBV9 and TRBJ2-2, with 9 bases matching TRBD2. This CDR3 has 15 amino acids. The V gene's germline CDR1 is SGDLS and CDR2 YYNGEE. J was trimmed by 2 bases and V by 3 bases; bases with no gene match: 2. In DNA, the CDR3 is TGTGCCAGCAGCGAGACTAGCGGTAACACCGGGGAGCTGTTTTTT. Translated: CASSETSGNTGELFF.

The rearrangement uses TRBV3-1 (or the pseudogene TRBV3-2) and TRBJ2-4; a possible D gene is TRBD2 (5 bases). Trimming stripped 4 bases from V and 0 bases from J, with 13 bases between. Germline CDR1 is LGHDT and CDR2 is YNNKEL (reference sequence). The CDR3 covers 16 residues. CDR3: CASSPDGGLAKNIQYF. The CDR3 nucleotides read TGTGCCAGCAGCCCCGACGGAGGATTAGCCAAAAACATTCAGTACTTC.

This sequence joins TRBV6-2 or TRBV6-3 and TRBJ2-7, with D possibly matching TRBD1 (5 bases). This CDR3 region has 13 residues. Germline CDR1 is MNHEY and CDR2 is SVGEGT. Trimming pared 2 bases from V and 3 bases from J, leaving 8 bases between. CDR3: CASSYQGNYEQYF. Here the CDR3 DNA reads TGTGCCAGCAGTTACCAGGGAAACTACGAGCAGTACTTC.

The CDR3 region is CASSLRTDPGRGNTIYF. DNA for the CDR3: TGCGCCAGCAGCTTACGGACAGACCCGGGTAGGGGAAACACCATATATTTT. The chain employs TRBV5-1 and TRBJ1-3; D might be TRBD1 (6 bases). This CDR3 contains 17 residues. The V end lost 2 bases, the J end lost 4 bases, and 19 bases lay between the germline ends. From germline, CDR1 is SGHRS and CDR2 YFSETQ.

The chain couples TRBV6-4 to TRBJ2-7; no clear D. The CDR3 contains 13 residues. CDR1 is MRHNA, CDR2 SNTAGT, per germline. V shed 8 bases and J shed 4 bases, with 15 bases lying between them. CDR3 sequence reads: CASPRSGAYEQYF. The CDR3 bases are TGTGCCAGCCCACGGAGTGGAGCTTACGAGCAGTACTTC.

The chain carries TRBV5-1 and TRBJ2-1; D is ambiguous. The CDR3 totals 11 residues. The germline V gene has CDR1 SGHRS and CDR2 YFSETQ. V was pared by 4 bases and J by 8 bases, with 7 bases between. The CDR3 reads CASSEIHEQFF. CDR3 sequence (DNA): TGCGCCAGCAGCGAGATCCATGAGCAGTTCTTC.

The V call is TRBV7-2, the J call TRBJ2-7, with a weak D call TRBD2 (6 bases). This CDR3 comprises 16 residues. Per the germline V gene, CDR1 is SGHTA and CDR2 is FQGNSA. The germline V and J ends were trimmed by 2 bases and 6 bases, with 20 bases remaining between them. CDR3 DNA sequence: TGTGCCAGCAGCTTAATGTGGGTTGCGGGAATCGGCGAGCAGTACTTC. Its protein product is CASSLMWVAGIGEQYF.